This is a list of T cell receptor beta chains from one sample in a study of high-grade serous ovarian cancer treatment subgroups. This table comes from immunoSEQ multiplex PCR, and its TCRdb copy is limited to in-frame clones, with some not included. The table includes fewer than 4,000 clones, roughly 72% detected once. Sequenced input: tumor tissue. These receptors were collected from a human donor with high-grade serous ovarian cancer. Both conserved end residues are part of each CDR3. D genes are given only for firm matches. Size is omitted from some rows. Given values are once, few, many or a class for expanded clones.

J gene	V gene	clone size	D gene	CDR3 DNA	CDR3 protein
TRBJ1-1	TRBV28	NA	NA	TGTGCCAGCACGATATCTCCACGGGGCACTGAAGCTTTCTTT	CASTISPRGTEAFF
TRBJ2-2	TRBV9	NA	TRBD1	TGTGCCAGCAGCGTAGGGACAGGGGGTTTTTGGGACGGGGAGCTGTTTTTT	CASSVGTGGFWDGELFF
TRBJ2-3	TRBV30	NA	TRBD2	TGTGCCTATAGTAGGACTAGCGGGGGGAGCGGCACAGATACGCAGTATTTT	CAYSRTSGGSGTDTQYF
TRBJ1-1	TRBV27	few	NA	TGTGCCAGCAGTCGCTGGGGTTTGAACACTGAAGCTTTCTTT	CASSRWGLNTEAFF
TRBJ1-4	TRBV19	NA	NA	TGTGCCAGTAGTAGCAACAGGGCGGATGAAAAACTGTTTTTT	CASSSNRADEKLFF
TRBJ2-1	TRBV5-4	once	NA	TGTGCCAGCAGCGCGACAGAGTACAATGAGCAGTTCTTC	CASSATEYNEQFF
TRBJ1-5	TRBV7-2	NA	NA	TGTGCCAGCAACCTCGGGACCGCTAATCAGCCCCAGCATTTT	CASNLGTANQPQHF
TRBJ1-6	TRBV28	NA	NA	TGTGCCAGCAGTCCATCCATGCTCCGGGATTCACCCCTCCACTTT	CASSPSMLRDSPLHF
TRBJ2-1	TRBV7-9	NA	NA	TGTGCCAGCAGCCGTAGGACATCGGGACCCTACAATGAGCAGTTCTTC	CASSRRTSGPYNEQFF
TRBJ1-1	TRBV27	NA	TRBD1	TGTGCCAGCATGGCCGGGACAGCCAGGAACACTGAAGCTTTCTTT	CASMAGTARNTEAFF
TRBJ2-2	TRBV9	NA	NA	TGTGCCAGCAGCGTAGGCCAGGGAATGGGCGGGGAGCTGTTTTTT	CASSVGQGMGGELFF
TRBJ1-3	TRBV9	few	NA	TGTGCCAGCAGCGTAGCGGGGCATGACACCATATATTTT	CASSVAGHDTIYF
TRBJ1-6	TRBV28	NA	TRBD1	TGTGCCAGCAGGACAAAACGCCGGGACAGGGGGCTTAATTCACCCCTCCACTTT	CASRTKRRDRGLNSPLHF
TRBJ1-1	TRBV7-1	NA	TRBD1	TGTGCCAGCAGCCACCCGACAGGGGGCGTCACTGAAGCTTTCTTT	CASSHPTGGVTEAFF
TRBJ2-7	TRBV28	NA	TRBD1	TGTGCCAGCAGTTTGCTCCTTACCGGGACAGGGGCCTACGAGCAGTACTTC	CASSLLLTGTGAYEQYF
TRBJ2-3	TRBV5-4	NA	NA	TGTGCCAGCAATCGGGACGGTAGCACAGATACGCAGTATTTT	CASNRDGSTDTQYF
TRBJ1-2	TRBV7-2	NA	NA	TGTGCCAGCAGCCCCCCCCAGGGCTATGGCTACACCTTC	CASSPPQGYGYTF
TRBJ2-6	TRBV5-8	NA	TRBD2	TGTGCCAGCATGTTAAGAAGCGGGGGGGACTCTGGGGCCAACGTCCTGACTTTC	CASMLRSGGDSGANVLTF
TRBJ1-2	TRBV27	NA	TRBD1	TGTGCCAGCAGCCAACAGACAGGGGGCTATGGCTACACCTTC	CASSQQTGGYGYTF
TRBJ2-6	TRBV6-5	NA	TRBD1	TGTGCCAGCAGTTTAGGACAGGCTGGTGGGGCCAACGTCCTGACTTTC	CASSLGQAGGANVLTF
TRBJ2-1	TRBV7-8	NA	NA	TGTGCCAGCAGCTTATCCGAGGGAAGACTAACCTACAATGAGCAGTTCTTC	CASSLSEGRLTYNEQFF
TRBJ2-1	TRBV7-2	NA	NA	TGTGCCAGCAGCTTAGGACTTTACAATGAGCAGTTCTTC	CASSLGLYNEQFF
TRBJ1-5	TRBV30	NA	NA	TGTGCCTGGAGTGAGGCAGGACTTAGCAATCAGCCCCAGCATTTT	CAWSEAGLSNQPQHF
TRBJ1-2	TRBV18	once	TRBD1	TGTGCCAGCTCACCGACAGGGGCGGAGGGCTACACCTTC	CASSPTGAEGYTF
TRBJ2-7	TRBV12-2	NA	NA	TGTGCAAGTCCCGACGACGAGGGCGGGGGGGCTTACGAGCAGTACTTC	CASPDDEGGGAYEQYF
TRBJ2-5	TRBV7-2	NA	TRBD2	TGTGCCAGCAGCTCGGGGACTAGCGGGCGCCAAGAGACCCAGTACTTC	CASSSGTSGRQETQYF
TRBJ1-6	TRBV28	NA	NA	TGTGCCAGCAGCCAAAAAGCGTACTCACCCCTCCACTTT	CASSQKAYSPLHF
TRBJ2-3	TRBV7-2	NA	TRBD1	TGTGCCAGCAGTACGAGGGGGCAGGGAAGCACAGATACGCAGTATTTT	CASSTRGQGSTDTQYF
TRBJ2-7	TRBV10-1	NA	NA	TGCGCCAGCAGTAAAGGGGGTAATACCTACGAGCAGTACTTC	CASSKGGNTYEQYF
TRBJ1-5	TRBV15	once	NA	TGTGCCACCAGCAGAGACGGCCCAGGCAGATTTACAAGGACCCAGCATTTT	CATSRDGPGRFTRTQHF
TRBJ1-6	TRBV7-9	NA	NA	TGTGCCAGCAGCTTAGCGCAGGGTAATTCACCCCTCCACTTT	CASSLAQGNSPLHF
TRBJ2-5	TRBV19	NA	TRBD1	TGTGCCAGTAGTATCGGCAGGGGGCAAGAGACCCAGTACTTC	CASSIGRGQETQYF
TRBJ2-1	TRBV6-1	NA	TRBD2	TGTGCCAGCAGTGTCGGGCGGGGGGCCGCGAGCTCCTACAATGAGCAGTTCTTC	CASSVGRGAASSYNEQFF
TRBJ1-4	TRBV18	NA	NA	TGTGCCAGCTCACCACCAATACAGGGAACTAATGAAAAACTGTTTTTT	CASSPPIQGTNEKLFF
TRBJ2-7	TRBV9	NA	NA	TGTGCCAGCAGCCTCGGGGTGAGGAGCTCCTACGAGCAGTACTTC	CASSLGVRSSYEQYF
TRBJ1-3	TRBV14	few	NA	TGTGCCAGCAGCCAAGATTCCCAGTTCTCTGGAAACACCATATATTTT	CASSQDSQFSGNTIYF
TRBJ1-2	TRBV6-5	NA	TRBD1	TGTGCCAGCAGTTACTCTGGCAGGGGGGGCTATGGCTACACCTTC	CASSYSGRGGYGYTF
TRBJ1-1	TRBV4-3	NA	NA	TGCGCCAGCAGCCAATTCACAGGGTCGGCTGAAGCTTTCTTT	CASSQFTGSAEAFF
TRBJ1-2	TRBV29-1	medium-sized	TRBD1	TGCAGCGTGTTACAGGGGATCGGCTACACCTTC	CSVLQGIGYTF
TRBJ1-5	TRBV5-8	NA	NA	TGTGCCAGCAGCTTGGTCTACAGCAATCAGCCCCAGCATTTT	CASSLVYSNQPQHF
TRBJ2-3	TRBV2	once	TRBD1	TGTGCCAGCAGAGAGGACAGGGGGTCAGATACGCAGTATTTT	CASREDRGSDTQYF
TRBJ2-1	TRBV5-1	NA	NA	TGCGCCAGCAGCTTGGTCGTCAGGAGTACTACTGAGCAGTTCTTC	CASSLVVRSTTEQFF
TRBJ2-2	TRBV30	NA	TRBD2	TGTGCCTGGAGTAGGGTAGCGGGGGTAACCGGGGAGCTGTTTTTT	CAWSRVAGVTGELFF
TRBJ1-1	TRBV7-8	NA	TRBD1	TGTGCCAGCAGCCACCCGACAGGGGGCGTCACTGAAGCTTTCTTT	CASSHPTGGVTEAFF
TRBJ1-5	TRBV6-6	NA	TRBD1	TGTGCCAGCAGCACCGGGACAGGGCTGAATCAGCCCCAGCATTTT	CASSTGTGLNQPQHF
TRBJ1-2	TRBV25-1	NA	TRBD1	TGTGCCAGCAGTGACCGGAACCGCGGACAGGGGTATGGCTACACCTTC	CASSDRNRGQGYGYTF
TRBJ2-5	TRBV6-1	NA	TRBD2	TGTGCCAGCAGTAAATCTAGCGGGGGGAGGGAGACCCAGTACTTC	CASSKSSGGRETQYF
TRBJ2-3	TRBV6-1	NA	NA	TGTGCCAGCCACACGGAGGCTAGCACAGATACGCAGTATTTT	CASHTEASTDTQYF
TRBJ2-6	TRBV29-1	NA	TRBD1	TGCAGCGTTGTACAGGGGGCCTGGGCCAACGTCCTGACTTTC	CSVVQGAWANVLTF
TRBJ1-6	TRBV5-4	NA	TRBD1	TGTGCCAGCAGCTCCTTTGGGACAGACAATTCACCCCTCCACTTT	CASSSFGTDNSPLHF
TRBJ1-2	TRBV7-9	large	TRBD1	TGTGCCAGCTGGGCAGGGGGGGACTATGGCTACACCTTC	CASWAGGDYGYTF
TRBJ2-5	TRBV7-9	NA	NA	TGTGCCAGCAGCCCGGTTTTACGCCAAGAGACCCAGTACTTC	CASSPVLRQETQYF
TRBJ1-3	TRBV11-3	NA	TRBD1	TGTGCCAGCAGCTTAGATCGGCGACAGGGCCTCTCTGGAAACACCATATATTTT	CASSLDRRQGLSGNTIYF
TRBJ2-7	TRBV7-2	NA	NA	TGTGCCAGCAGCTCCGATACGAGGGAGCAGTACTTC	CASSSDTREQYF